This T cell receptor beta chain was documented in a study of memory B cells and T cells in multiple sclerosis. Comments on this clone: What it binds is not known.

Stimulus-free culture yielded autoproliferating CFSE-dim and non-proliferating CFSE-high T cells, each sequenced separately. Pooled replicate wells came from approximately 50 million CFSE-labeled PBMCs cultured around seven days without stimulus. Germline lookup yields CDR1 MNHEY and CDR2 SMNVEV (reference sequence). The ends were cut back, 5 bases at V and 4 bases at J, with 17 bases in the middle. The CDR3 loop spans 15 amino acids. The repertoire was sequenced with immunoSEQ multiplex PCR; TCRdb's copy has only in-frame clones and lacks some. Of under 50,000 clones in the sample, roughly 82% are singletons; the top ten hold around 1.1%.

Input material: PBMCs from blood kept in culture. This clonotype was sampled from a human donor with multiple sclerosis. The rearrangement links TRBV27 to TRBJ1-1; a possible D gene is TRBD1 (6 bases). CDR3 residues: CASSRSQGIGTEAFF. In DNA form, the CDR3 reads TGTGCCAGCAGTCGCTCTCAGGGGATTGGCACTGAAGCTTTCTTT.